This T cell receptor (delta chain) comes out of a study of γδ T cells in repeated Plasmodium falciparum infection. Study context: The natural-infection arm compared Malian children under seasonal malaria with matched Australian children. Findings and caveats of the study: Compared with Australian children, Malian Vdelta2-negative repertoires seemed more clonal, less diverse, less shared.

Flow sorting of PBMC yielded separate Vgamma9/Vdelta2+ and Vdelta2-negative gammadelta T cell populations for bulk repertoire analysis. TCRdb applied CATT to the multiplex PCR reads for clone calling. This sample carries 93,000 or so delta-chain clones, roughly 0.98% of them seen once, and the ten largest clones take 9.6%. This clone has a handful of counts. Its specificity is not known. This sequence is one base from a far larger clone and is likely a read error. Other nucleotide sequences from this sample produce the same CDR3. The germline gives CDR1 GEAIGNYY, CDR2 EKD. V was trimmed by 3 bases and J by 0 bases, leaving 22 bases between them. The CDR3 covers 18 residues.

The chain employs TRDV2 and TRDJ1, with D hard to call. Here the J gene came from matching the DNA to germline, since TCRdb omits it. Sequences were obtained from gamma-delta T cells from blood. The clonotype comes from a pool of human donors (malaria-infected and uninfected, not separated). CDR3 in DNA: TGTGCCTGTGACTCCTTACTCACACGGACGCTTGACACCGATAAACTCATCTTT. Translated, it gives CACDSLLTRTLDTDKLIF.